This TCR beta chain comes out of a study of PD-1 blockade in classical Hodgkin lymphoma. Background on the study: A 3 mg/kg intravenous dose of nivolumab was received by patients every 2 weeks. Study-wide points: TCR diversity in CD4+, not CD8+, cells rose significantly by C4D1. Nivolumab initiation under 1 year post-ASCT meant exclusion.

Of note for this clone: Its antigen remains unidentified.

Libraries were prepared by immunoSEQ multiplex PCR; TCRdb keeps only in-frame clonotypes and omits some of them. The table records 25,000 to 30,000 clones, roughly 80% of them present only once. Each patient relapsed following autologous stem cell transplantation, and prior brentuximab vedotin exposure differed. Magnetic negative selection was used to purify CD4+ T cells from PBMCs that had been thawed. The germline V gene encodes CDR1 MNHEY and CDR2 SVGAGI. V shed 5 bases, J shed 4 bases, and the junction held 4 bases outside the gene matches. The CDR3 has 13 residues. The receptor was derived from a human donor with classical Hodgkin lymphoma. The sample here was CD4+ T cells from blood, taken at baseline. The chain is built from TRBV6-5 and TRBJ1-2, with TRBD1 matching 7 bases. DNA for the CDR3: TGTGCCAGCAGTCGACAGGGACCCTATGGCTACACCTTC. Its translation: CASSRQGPYGYTF.